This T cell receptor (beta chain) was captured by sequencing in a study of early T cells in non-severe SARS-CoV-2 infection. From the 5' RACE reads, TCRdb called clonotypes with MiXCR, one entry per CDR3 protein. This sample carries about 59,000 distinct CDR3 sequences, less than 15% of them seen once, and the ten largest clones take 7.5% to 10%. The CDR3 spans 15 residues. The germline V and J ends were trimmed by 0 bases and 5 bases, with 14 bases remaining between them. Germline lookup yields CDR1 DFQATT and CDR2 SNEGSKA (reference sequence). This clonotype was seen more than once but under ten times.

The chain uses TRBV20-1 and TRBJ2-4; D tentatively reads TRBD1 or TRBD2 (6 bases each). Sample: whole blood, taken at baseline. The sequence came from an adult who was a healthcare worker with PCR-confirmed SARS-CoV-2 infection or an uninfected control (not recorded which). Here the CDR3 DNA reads TGCAGTGCTAGAGATCTCCGGGGGCAGGAAAACATTCAGTACTTC. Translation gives CSARDLRGQENIQYF.